The 8 T cell receptor beta chains below all came from one sample that was sequenced in a study of neurological immune-mediated disorders. TCRdb used MiXCR to reprocess the 5' RACE reads, holding one entry per CDR3 protein. The table has about 21,000 distinct CDR3 sequences, over 5% seen once. The specimen sequenced was CD8+ T cells from blood. The receptors come from a man aged 18 to 35 in good health.

There are many counts of this clonotype. The V call is TRBV9, the J call TRBJ2-1; D not resolved. Germline CDR1 SGDLS, CDR2 YYNGEE. The germline V and J ends were trimmed by 3 bases and 6 bases, with 13 bases remaining between them. This CDR3 region has 14 residues. CDR3 loop: CASSAEARSNEQFF. DNA for the CDR3: TGTGCCAGCAGCGCAGAAGCGCGGAGCAATGAGCAGTTCTTC.

This clonotype is medium-sized by share. V is TRBV7-9 and J is TRBJ2-1, with D perhaps matching TRBD1 (6 bases). Germline V gene data show CDR1 as SEHNR and CDR2 as FQNEAQ (reference sequence). Trimming pared 6 bases from V and 13 bases from J, leaving 19 bases between. The CDR3 sequence is 13 residues long. The CDR3 is CASRKPQGVEQFF. CDR3 nucleotides: TGTGCCAGCAGAAAACCACAGGGAGTTGAACAGTTCTTC. The full variable domain, with the rest looked up from reference TRBV7-9 and TRBJ2-1, is DTGVSQNPRHKITKRGQNVTFRCDPISEHNRLYWYRQTLGQGPEFLTYFQNEAQLEKSRLLSDRFSAERPKGSFSTLEIQRTEQGDSAMYLCASRKPQGVEQFFGPGTRLTVL.

There are many counts of this clonotype. The genes are TRBV3-1 and TRBJ2-3; TRBD1 might be the D (5 bases). CDR3 length equals 15 residues. The V and J ends lost 1 base and 1 base respectively, with 9 bases between them. Per the germline V gene, CDR1 is LGHDT and CDR2 is YNNKEL (reference sequence). The chain's CDR3 is CASSQVSQGTDTQYF. The CDR3, as DNA: TGTGCCAGCAGCCAAGTTTCACAGGGCACAGATACGCAGTATTTT.

This clonotype was counted at least ten times. This chain connects TRBV15 to TRBJ1-5; D is ambiguous. The V and J ends lost 6 bases and 4 bases respectively, with 13 bases between them. Germline V CDR1 and CDR2: LNHNV, YYDKDF (reference sequence). CDR3 length: 14 amino acids. The CDR3 DNA reads as TGTGCCACCAGAGGGCCGGGAACTAATCAGCCCCAGCATTTT. Protein product: CATRGPGTNQPQHF.

This clonotype was seen many times. CDR3 amino acids: CASSSPGQSSYNEQFF. The CDR3 bases are TGCGCCAGCAGCTCTCCGGGACAGAGCTCCTACAATGAGCAGTTCTTC. This chain connects TRBV5-1 to TRBJ2-1, with TRBD1 matching over 7 bases. Germline assignment: CDR1 SGHRS and CDR2 YFSETQ. With 3 bases clipped from V and 0 bases from J, the junction kept 6 bases outside the gene matches. CDR3 length: 16 residues.

The sample holds many counts of this clonotype. The chain combines TRBV20-1 with TRBJ2-3, with D possibly matching TRBD1 (5 bases). This CDR3 spans 14 amino acids. Trimming cost V 6 bases and J 4 bases, with 17 bases left between them. Germline CDR1 and CDR2: DFQATT and SNEGSKA (reference sequence). CDR3 sequence: CSATTALGPDTQYF. Here the CDR3 DNA reads TGCAGTGCCACGACAGCGCTAGGTCCAGATACGCAGTATTTT.

This clonotype was observed at least ten times. J is TRBJ2-7 and V is TRBV4-3, with 10 bases matching TRBD1. This CDR3 region has 16 residues. The V and J ends lost 0 bases and 2 bases, in that order; junction bases with no gene match: 4. Germline V gene data show CDR1 as LGHNA and CDR2 as YSLEER. The CDR3 loop reads CASSQDRGQGTYEQYF. The DNA for the CDR3 is TGCGCCAGCAGCCAAGATAGGGGACAGGGGACCTACGAGCAGTACTTC.

This clonotype was detected many times. The final CDR3 position lacks the conserved phenylalanine or tryptophan, pointing to a likely read error. The rearrangement uses TRBV7-2 and TRBJ2-3, with 9 nucleotides matching TRBD1. This CDR3 spans 15 amino acids. J lost 8 bases, V lost 1 base, and 7 bases had no gene match. Germline assignment: CDR1 SGHTA and CDR2 FQGNSA. In nucleotides, the CDR3 is TGTGCCAGCAGCTTAGAGGACAGGGGCTTCGGTACGCAGTATCTT. It is translated as CASSLEDRGFGTQYL.